The entry that follows covers one TCR beta chain sequence. This entry belongs to a study of blood T cell repertoires in COVID-19. Study-level background: The United States, Italy and Spain provided the acute and convalescent COVID-19 samples. The analysed material was cDNA or gDNA that came from T cells, B-cell-depleted T cells, or PBMCs.

How the authors handled the data: Reference gene primer amplification gave estimated nucleated cell counts. Measured with immunoSEQ multiplex PCR; TCRdb has only the in-frame clones, and not every one. That table is the source of V, J and clone size, and D and trimming were worked out from the DNA. The table records 200,000 to 300,000 clones, about 81% of them present only once. J lost 7 bases, V lost 3 bases, and 5 bases had no gene match. The CDR3 has 14 amino acids. CDR1 and CDR2 (germline): SGHRS, YFSETQ. The genes are TRBV5-1 and TRBJ2-1; 9 bases line up with TRBD1. The sequenced sample consisted of peripheral blood. The TCR comes from a woman aged 60-75 years with active or convalescent COVID-19. In DNA, the CDR3 is TGCGCCAGCAGCTCACAGGGGGCGAGGAATGAGCAGTTCTTC. Encoded protein: CASSSQGARNEQFF. The complete variable domain, with remaining parts taken from reference TRBV5-1 and TRBJ2-1, reads KAGVTQTPRYLIKTRGQQVTLSCSPISGHRSVSWYQQTPGQGLQFLFEYFSETQRNKGNFPGRFSGRQFSNSRSEMNVSTLELGDSALYLCASSSQGARNEQFFGPGTRLTVL.